Sequencing of this TCR beta chain was carried out in a study of blood T cell repertoires in COVID-19. Study in general: The origin of the acute and convalescent COVID-19 samples was the United States, Italy and Spain.

Original processing notes: The authors estimated nucleated cell counts from reference gene primer amplification. The protocol was immunoSEQ multiplex PCR, while the TCRdb copy is restricted to in-frame clones and leaves out a portion. The V and J calls and clone size are taken from that table; D and trimming were inferred from the DNA. The table has 200,000 to 300,000 clones, about 82% seen once. The CDR3 consists of 13 residues. Per the germline V gene, CDR1 is MNHNY and CDR2 is SVGAGI (reference sequence). V lost 2 bases and J 4 bases, leaving 8 bases between the germline ends. This sequence originates from a woman aged 60-70 years with active or convalescent COVID-19. Sequenced sample: peripheral blood. The chain uses TRBV6-6 and TRBJ2-5; tentatively, D is TRBD1 (5 bases). CDR3 coding DNA: TGTGCCAGCAGTTACGGAAGGGGAGAGACCCAGTACTTC. This sequence encodes CASSYGRGETQYF.